A single sample gave rise to the 20 T cell receptor beta chains below, sequenced in a study of control samples from healthy donors and cancer patients. Here immunoSEQ multiplex PCR was the method, and the copy in TCRdb shows in-frame clones only, minus some. The table lists around 170,000 clones, over 85% of them singletons. Sequenced: blood. The receptors originated from a man younger than 45 in good health.

The chain combines TRBV5-1 with TRBJ1-2, with 10 nucleotides matching TRBD1. The trim removed 4 bases at V and 4 bases at J, leaving 7 bases unmatched. Per germline, CDR1 SGHRS and CDR2 YFSETQ. This CDR3 contains 15 residues. The CDR3 protein is CASSIDRGLGYGYTF. CDR3 DNA sequence: TGCGCCAGCAGCATAGACAGGGGGCTCGGCTATGGCTACACCTTC.

The chain uses TRBV11-2 and TRBJ2-1, with a tentative D call TRBD2 (6 bases). The V end lost 1 base, the J end lost 6 bases, and 13 bases lay between the germline ends. The CDR3 has 15 amino acids. Germline V gene sequence: CDR1 SGHAT, CDR2 FQNNGV. Here the CDR3 DNA reads TGTGCCAGCAGCTTAGTATTAGCGGTTATCAATGAGCAGTTCTTC. Residues: CASSLVLAVINEQFF.

The V call is TRBV4-3, the J call TRBJ1-1, with D unresolved. V lost 2 bases and J lost 5, with 9 bases in between. Germline lookup yields CDR1 LGHNA and CDR2 YSLEER. The CDR3 consists of 13 residues. The CDR3 protein is CASSQSAGTEAFF. CDR3 sequence (DNA): TGCGCCAGCAGCCAAAGCGCGGGGACTGAAGCTTTCTTT.

The chain employs TRBV5-1 and TRBJ1-2, with a weak D call TRBD1 (5 bases). Looked up from germline, CDR1 is SGHRS and CDR2 is YFSETQ. The CDR3 extends over 13 amino acids. Trimming removed 5 bases from V and 4 bases from J, with 12 bases in between. CDR3 residues: CASSGGPLYGYTF. As DNA, the CDR3 is TGCGCCAGCAGTGGGGGACCGCTCTATGGCTACACCTTC. Full variable domain (outside the CDR3, taken from reference TRBV5-1 and TRBJ1-2): KAGVTQTPRYLIKTRGQQVTLSCSPISGHRSVSWYQQTPGQGLQFLFEYFSETQRNKGNFPGRFSGRQFSNSRSEMNVSTLELGDSALYLCASSGGPLYGYTFGSGTRLTVV.

The chain employs TRBV11-2 and TRBJ2-1; D gene ambiguous. CDR3 size: 12 residues. The germline gives CDR1 SGHAT, CDR2 FQNNGV. V was trimmed by 6 bases and J by 9 bases, leaving 12 bases between them. This CDR3 reads CASSSTYGEQFF. CDR3 nucleotide sequence: TGTGCCAGCAGTTCAACCTACGGTGAGCAGTTCTTC.

The gene calls are TRBV11-1 and TRBJ2-1; no firm D call. Per germline, CDR1 SGHAT and CDR2 FQDESV (reference sequence). The CDR3 runs 16 residues. Trimming removed 3 bases at V and 8 bases at J, with 20 bases between. The CDR3 spells CASSFGLRAFEDEQFF. In nucleotides, the CDR3 is TGTGCCAGCAGCTTCGGGCTCCGAGCCTTCGAGGATGAGCAGTTCTTC.

The chain has TRBV4-3 and TRBJ1-2, with 11 bases identical to TRBD1. The germline V gene encodes CDR1 LGHNA and CDR2 YSLEER. The CDR3 consists of 16 residues. The V segment lost 0 bases and the J segment 8 bases; nucleotides outside the gene matches: 8. CDR3 sequence (DNA): TGCGCCAGCAGCCAAGATTATGGACAGGGGGCGAGGGGCTACACCTTC. Amino acids: CASSQDYGQGARGYTF.

The V call is TRBV27, the J call TRBJ1-6; D is ambiguous. CDR3 length: 16 amino acids. Trimming removed 0 bases at V and 0 bases at J, with 6 bases between. CDR1 and CDR2 (germline): MNHEY, SMNVEV (reference sequence). Here the CDR3 reads CASSLSGRSYNSPLHF. The CDR3 nucleotides are TGTGCCAGCAGTTTATCCGGTCGCTCCTATAATTCACCCCTCCACTTT.

This clone came up once. J is TRBJ2-1 and V is TRBV7-2; D gene ambiguous. This CDR3 contains 13 residues. Germline V gene data show CDR1 as SGHTA and CDR2 as FQGNSA. Trimming cost V 3 bases and J 5 bases, with 8 bases left between them. Written as DNA, the CDR3 is TGTGCCAGCAGCTTCGGGTTAAACAATGAGCAGTTCTTC. This gives the protein CASSFGLNNEQFF.

This chain joins TRBV10-3 and TRBJ1-2; D is perhaps TRBD1 (6 bases). CDR3 length: 14 amino acids. Germline V gene sequence: CDR1 ENHRY, CDR2 SYGVKD. V gave up 4 bases and J gave up 4 bases, with 13 bases separating them. The CDR3 sequence is CAISVAGAGYGYTF. DNA for the CDR3: TGTGCCATCAGTGTGGCAGGGGCCGGCTATGGCTACACCTTC.

The V gene is TRBV28, the J gene TRBJ2-3; either TRBD1 or TRBD2 may fit D (5 bases each). CDR3 length equals 13 residues. V lost 6 bases to trimming and J lost 4 bases, with 11 bases between them. Germline loops: CDR1 MDHEN, CDR2 SYDVKM. For the CDR3, the DNA is TGTGCCAGCAGCCTTCCGGGGCCAGATACGCAGTATTTT. Amino acid sequence: CASSLPGPDTQYF.

This chain connects TRBV5-1 to TRBJ2-5; 8 positions agree with TRBD2. This CDR3 region has 15 residues. Looked up from germline, CDR1 is SGHRS and CDR2 is YFSETQ. The V gene end was trimmed by 0 bases and the J gene end by 3 bases; junction bases not matched to a gene: 4. CDR3 coding DNA: TGCGCCAGCAGCTTGGGGCGGGGGGAAAAAGAGACCCAGTACTTC. Protein product: CASSLGRGEKETQYF.

The chain joins TRBV30 to TRBJ2-1, with D uncertain. This CDR3 comprises 12 residues. Germline assignment: CDR1 GTSNPN and CDR2 SVGIG (reference sequence). Trimming took off 7 bases at V and 9 bases at J, with 16 bases between the two ends. CDR3 bases: TGTGCCTATTCACAAAGGACCGGTGAGCAGTTCTTC. As protein: CAYSQRTGEQFF.

The CDR3, as DNA: TGCGCCAGCAGCTTGGGTGTGGAGACCCAGTACTTC. Amino acid sequence: CASSLGVETQYF. This rearrangement joins TRBV5-1 to TRBJ2-5; D remains ambiguous. The germline V gene has CDR1 SGHRS and CDR2 YFSETQ. V was cut by 0 bases and J by 5 bases, with 5 bases left in between. There are 12 residues in the CDR3.

CDR3 sequence: CASSPTRGIMNTEAFF. As DNA, the CDR3 is TGCGCCAGCAGCCCGACGAGGGGGATCATGAACACTGAAGCTTTCTTT. The rearrangement uses TRBV4-1 and TRBJ1-1; D is possibly TRBD1 (6 bases). The CDR3 is 16 amino acids. V shed 4 bases and J shed 0 bases, with 15 bases lying between them. CDR1 MGHRA and CDR2 YSYEKL come from the germline V gene.

The chain couples TRBV6-5 to TRBJ1-2; D not certain. CDR3 length: 15 amino acids. V was pared by 6 bases and J by 0 bases, with 14 bases between. Per the germline V gene, CDR1 is MNHEY and CDR2 is SVGAGI. The CDR3 loop reads CASSTELVANYGYTF. CDR3 in DNA: TGTGCCAGCAGCACAGAGCTTGTAGCTAACTATGGCTACACCTTC.

The chain carries TRBV6-5 and TRBJ1-6; no firm D call. The ends were cut back, 2 bases at V and 0 bases at J, with 8 bases in the middle. The CDR3 loop spans 16 amino acids. CDR1 is MNHEY, CDR2 SVGAGI, per germline. Here the CDR3 reads CASSYGASSYNSPLHF. DNA for the CDR3: TGTGCCAGCAGTTACGGCGCCAGCTCCTATAATTCACCCCTCCACTTT.

J is TRBJ1-1 and V is TRBV30, with D uncertain. Trimming left V 0 bases short and J 0 bases short, with 5 bases between. This CDR3 has 13 residues. Germline CDR1 GTSNPN, CDR2 SVGIG (reference sequence). The CDR3 loop is CAWSVRMNTEAFF. CDR3 bases: TGTGCCTGGAGTGTAAGGATGAACACTGAAGCTTTCTTT.

This clone was recorded once. V and J are TRBV19 and TRBJ2-7; 7 bases are a match to TRBD1. CDR1 and CDR2 (germline): LNHDA, SQIVND (reference sequence). CDR3 size: 14 residues. With V trimmed by 3 bases and J by 3 bases, 5 bases remained unmatched. DNA for the CDR3: TGTGCCAGTAGTATTGAGGGGGCGTTCTACGAGCAGTACTTC. It is translated as CASSIEGAFYEQYF.

There are a few counts of this clone. V usage is TRBV5-1 and J usage is TRBJ2-3; TRBD2 matches at 9 bases. CDR1 SGHRS and CDR2 YFSETQ come from the germline V gene. The V segment lost 0 bases and the J segment 4 bases; nucleotides outside the gene matches: 3. The CDR3 totals 15 residues. CDR3 in amino acids: CASSLGTSASDTQYF. In DNA, the CDR3 is TGCGCCAGCAGCTTGGGGACTAGCGCTTCAGATACGCAGTATTTT.